The entry that follows covers one T cell receptor (beta chain) sequence. Its cognate antigen has yet to be identified. Base quality data are lacking; no much larger clone is found one base away. Library preparation employed the immunoSEQ multiplex PCR assay. The published analysis was carried out like this. During preprocessing, nonproductive sequences were removed, along with CDR3s that did not begin with C, did not end with F or W, or were shorter than 7 amino acids. Antigen-specific clonotypes were called with the MANAFEST web app, based on expansion relative to reference and other culture wells. A clone was considered positive if significant expansion relative to the reference culture was observed in 2 of 3 replicate wells at an FDR below 0.05. Positive clones also required significant expansion versus all other tandem wells and an odds ratio above 5. Pairwise Levenshtein distance, computed with the stringdist R package after three terminal residues were trimmed from each end, was used as the measure of CDR3 homology. Drawn from immuneACCESS, this table holds only the in-frame rearrangements with V and J called that TCRdb kept. Clones are partly lost; checked studies trace under half to an unresolved V gene and leave the rest unexplained. That table supplies the V and J calls and clone size; D and trimming were determined from the DNA. The table for this sample lists 25,000 or so clones; around 78% of them were counted only once. The ten largest clones take up approximately 15% of the sample.

The sample originates from a study of CD4 T cells in relation to SARS-CoV-2 and coronaviruses (dated by TCRdb to the early 2020s). For the wider study: In the ViraFEST assay, PBMCs were cultured with antigen for nine to ten days, after which TCR beta CDR3s were sequenced to identify clonal expansions specific to the antigen. At the level of individual TCR clonotypes, the study measured memory CD4+ T cell crossreactivity between SARS-CoV-2 spike protein and common cold coronavirus spike proteins. An HIV-1 Nef peptide pool or a no-peptide culture served as the negative reference condition. Using patient-derived lymphoblastoid cell lines, the shared crossreactive spike epitopes were mapped to their HLA restriction. A different TCR-beta assay, based on Illumina, was used to sequence expansion assays from other donors in the study. The Adaptive Biotechnologies TCR-sequencing kit was used to sequence samples from three pre-COVID donors and the naive versus memory experiments, while other data came from Illumina-based sequencing. The research as a whole found: Because the crossreactivity analysis focused on spike protein, crossreactivity against other viral proteins was not assessed. Compared with monoreactive clones, crossreactive clones had significantly weaker SARS-CoV-2-driven expansion, a result consistent with antigenic imprinting. Small numbers of patients and of tested TCRs were a limitation of the study. No donor contributed both pre-pandemic and post-infection samples, which limited tracing the source of pre-existing responses. Memory CD4+ clonotypes crossrecognizing SARS-CoV-2 and at least one common cold coronavirus spike were found in roughly 65% of donors.

The germline V gene specifies SGHRS as CDR1 and YFSETQ as CDR2. V is pruned by 4 bases and J by 6 bases, leaving 7 bases of the junction without a gene match. The CDR3 numbers 15 residues from cysteine through phenylalanine. Only the CDR3 DNA stays, 45 bases, in frame from base 1. CD4+ T cells from unexposed donors were collected before the COVID-19 pandemic (2011-2018). After around 11 days of culture, CD4+ T cells were isolated with the EasySep CD4+ T cell isolation kit. As cell number allowed, CD4+ T cells from unexposed donors were tested for reactivity to SARS-CoV-2 S and N and to four common cold coronavirus spike pools. Each well held roughly 2.1 million PBMCs cultured in IMDM containing about 5% human AB serum and approximately 9 IU/ml IL-2. Half of the culture medium was replaced with fresh IL-2-containing medium on days 3 and 7. In general, every peptide culture condition was set up in three replicate wells. The leukapheresis product used for the unexposed donors was purchased from a commercial source. Ficoll-Paque PLUS gradient centrifugation was used to isolate PBMCs from either whole blood or leukapheresis product. The PBMCs went either fresh into the expansion assay or into cryopreservation at -140 degrees C. The QIAamp Micro DNA Kit was used to extract genomic DNA from the CD4+ T cells.

The receptor comes from a human donor in good health. The sample consisted of CD4+ T cells from PBMCs, cultured in vitro. The V and J genes are TRBV5-1 and TRBJ2-1, and TRBD2 aligns with 10 junction nucleotides. The DNA sequence is given as TGCGCCAGCAGCGTAAGTCTAGCGGGAGCCAATGAGCAGTTCTTC. Its translation is CASSVSLAGANEQFF.